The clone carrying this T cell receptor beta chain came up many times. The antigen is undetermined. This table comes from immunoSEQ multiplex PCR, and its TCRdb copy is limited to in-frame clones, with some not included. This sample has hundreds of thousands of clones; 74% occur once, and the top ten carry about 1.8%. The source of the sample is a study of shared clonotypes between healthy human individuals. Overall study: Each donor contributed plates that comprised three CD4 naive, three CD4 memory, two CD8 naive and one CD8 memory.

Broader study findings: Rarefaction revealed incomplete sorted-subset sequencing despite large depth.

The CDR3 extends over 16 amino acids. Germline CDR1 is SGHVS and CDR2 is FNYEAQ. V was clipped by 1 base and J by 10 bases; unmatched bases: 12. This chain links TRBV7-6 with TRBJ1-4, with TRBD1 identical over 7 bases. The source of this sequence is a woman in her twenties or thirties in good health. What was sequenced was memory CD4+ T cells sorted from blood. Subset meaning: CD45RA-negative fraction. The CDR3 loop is CASSLEGLGTAGKLFF. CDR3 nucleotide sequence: TGTGCCAGCAGCTTAGAAGGGCTCGGGACAGCCGGAAAACTGTTTTTT. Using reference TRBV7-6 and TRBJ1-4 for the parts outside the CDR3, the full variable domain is GAGVSQSPRYKVTKRGQDVALRCDPISGHVSLYWYRQALGQGPEFLTYFNYEAQQDKSGLPNDRFSAERPEGSISTLTIQRTEQRDSAMYRCASSLEGLGTAGKLFFGSGTQLSVL.